This T cell receptor beta chain comes out of a study of CD4 T cells in relation to SARS-CoV-2 and coronaviruses. Study at large: TCR beta CDR3s were sequenced after approximately ten-day antigen culture of PBMCs.

Study-level findings and limits: According to naive versus memory sequencing, detected responses are memory recall, not newly primed. In around two thirds of donors, memory CD4+ clonotypes crossrecognized SARS-CoV-2 and at least one common cold coronavirus spike.

Comment on this clone: Its target is not known.

Produced via immunoSEQ multiplex PCR; TCRdb's table is partial and in-frame only. This table has some 45,000 clones, roughly four fifths appearing once. Germline trimming cut 4 bases from V and 3 bases from J; bases unmatched to any gene: 10. Germline CDR1 and CDR2: SGHRS and YFSETQ. CDR3 length: 16 residues. This chain joins TRBV5-1 and TRBJ2-7; 10 nucleotides agree with TRBD2. What was sequenced was naive CD4+ T cells from PBMCs, cultured in vitro. The subset is: naive CD4+ T cells isolated by negative enrichment. This clonotype was sampled from an adult with COVID-19. The CDR3 sequence is CASSLFSSGSSYEQYF. The CDR3 region has the DNA TGCGCCAGCAGCCTGTTCTCTAGCGGGAGTAGCTACGAGCAGTACTTC.